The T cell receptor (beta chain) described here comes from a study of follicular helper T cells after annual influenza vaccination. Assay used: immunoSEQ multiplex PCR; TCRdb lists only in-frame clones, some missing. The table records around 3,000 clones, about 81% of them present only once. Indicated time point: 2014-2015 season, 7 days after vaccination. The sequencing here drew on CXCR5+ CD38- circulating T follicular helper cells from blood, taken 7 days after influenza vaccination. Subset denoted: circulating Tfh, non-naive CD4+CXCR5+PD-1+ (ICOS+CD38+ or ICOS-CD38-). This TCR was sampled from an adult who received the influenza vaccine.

The CDR3 nucleotides are TGTGCCAGCAGCGCGGGACAGGGGGAAGATACGCAGTATTTT. It specifies CASSAGQGEDTQYF. The rearrangement joins TRBV7-9 to TRBJ2-3; TRBD1 matches 11 bases. The CDR3 extends over 14 amino acids. The germline CDR1 and CDR2 sequences are SEHNR and FQNEAQ (reference sequence). V lost 5 bases and J lost 5; bases outside the gene matches: 3.